The source of this T cell receptor (beta chain) is a study of identifying expanded T cells in peripheral blood. Germline V lookup: CDR1 SGDLS, CDR2 YYNGEE. The CDR3 covers 15 residues. V was shortened by 4 bases and J by 0 bases, with 13 bases between the two germline ends. General study findings and limits: Roughly 1.1 clones differed between technical replicates, versus roughly 16 and 20 over time.

To note about this clone: Its target is unknown.

TCRdb's copy holds only in-frame clones and misses some; the assay was immunoSEQ multiplex PCR. The data hold tens of thousands of clones, with roughly 88% observed a single time. The chain uses TRBV9 and TRBJ1-2; possible D gene TRBD1, 6 bases. Input material: blood. The TCR comes from a person aged 18 to 69 in good health. The CDR3 is CASSPGQTANYGYTF. The DNA for the CDR3 is TGTGCCAGCAGCCCCGGACAGACAGCTAACTATGGCTACACCTTC.